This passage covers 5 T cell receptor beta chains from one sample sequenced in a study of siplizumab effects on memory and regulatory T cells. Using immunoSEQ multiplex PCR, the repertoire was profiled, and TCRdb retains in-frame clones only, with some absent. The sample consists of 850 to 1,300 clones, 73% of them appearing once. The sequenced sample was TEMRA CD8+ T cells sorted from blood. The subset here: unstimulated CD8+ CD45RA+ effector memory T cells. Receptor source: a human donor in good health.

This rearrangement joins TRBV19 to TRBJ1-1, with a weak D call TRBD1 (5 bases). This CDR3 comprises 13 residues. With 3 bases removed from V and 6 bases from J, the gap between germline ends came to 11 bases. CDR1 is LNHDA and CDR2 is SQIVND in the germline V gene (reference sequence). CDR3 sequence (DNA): TGTGCCAGTAGTATTGGAGGGACGGCTGAAGCTTTCTTT. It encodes CASSIGGTAEAFF.

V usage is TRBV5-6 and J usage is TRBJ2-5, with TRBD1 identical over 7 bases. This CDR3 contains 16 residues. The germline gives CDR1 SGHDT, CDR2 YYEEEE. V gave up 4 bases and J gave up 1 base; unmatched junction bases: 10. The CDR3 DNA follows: TGTGCCAGCAGCGCAATGCCGGGACAGATCCAAGAGACCCAGTACTTC. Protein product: CASSAMPGQIQETQYF.

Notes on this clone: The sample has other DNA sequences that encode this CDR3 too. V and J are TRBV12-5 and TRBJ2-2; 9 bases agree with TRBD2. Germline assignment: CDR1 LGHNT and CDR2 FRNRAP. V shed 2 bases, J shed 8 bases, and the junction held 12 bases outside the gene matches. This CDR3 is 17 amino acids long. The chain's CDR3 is CASGLLLRLAAQGELFF. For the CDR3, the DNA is TGTGCTAGTGGTTTGCTCCTTCGACTAGCGGCCCAAGGGGAGCTGTTTTTT.

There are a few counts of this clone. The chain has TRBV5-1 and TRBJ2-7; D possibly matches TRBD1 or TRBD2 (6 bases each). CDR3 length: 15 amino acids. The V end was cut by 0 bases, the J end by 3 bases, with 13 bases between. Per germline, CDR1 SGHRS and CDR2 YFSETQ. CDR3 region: CASSLDGGPYYEQYF. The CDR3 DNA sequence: TGCGCCAGCAGCTTGGACGGGGGCCCATACTACGAGCAGTACTTC.

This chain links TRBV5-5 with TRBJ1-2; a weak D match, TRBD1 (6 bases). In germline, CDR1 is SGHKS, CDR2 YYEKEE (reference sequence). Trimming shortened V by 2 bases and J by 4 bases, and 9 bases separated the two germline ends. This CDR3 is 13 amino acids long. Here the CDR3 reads CASSLGGGYGYTF. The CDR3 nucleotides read TGTGCCAGCAGCTTAGGAGGGGGCTATGGCTACACCTTC. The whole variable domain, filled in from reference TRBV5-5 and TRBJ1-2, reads DAGVTQSPTHLIKTRGQQVTLRCSPISGHKSVSWYQQVLGQGPQFIFQYYEKEERGRGNFPDRFSARQFPNYSSELNVNALLLGDSALYLCASSLGGGYGYTFGSGTRLTVV.